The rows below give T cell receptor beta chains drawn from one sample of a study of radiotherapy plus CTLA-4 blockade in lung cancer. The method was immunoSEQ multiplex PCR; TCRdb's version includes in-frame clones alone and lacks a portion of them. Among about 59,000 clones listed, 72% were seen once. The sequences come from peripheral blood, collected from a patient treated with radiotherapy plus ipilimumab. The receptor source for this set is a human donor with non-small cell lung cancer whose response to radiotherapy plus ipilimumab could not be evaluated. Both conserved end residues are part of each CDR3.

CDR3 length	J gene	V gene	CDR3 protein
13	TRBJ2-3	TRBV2	CATSPGSTDTQYF
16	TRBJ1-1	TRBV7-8	CASSHTLGGGITEAFF
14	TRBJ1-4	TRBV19	CASSATGPREKLFF
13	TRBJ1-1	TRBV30	CACTGGGYTEAFF
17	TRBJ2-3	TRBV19	CASSIAYTGGWADTQYF
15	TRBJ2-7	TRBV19	CASSIRSDTSYEQYF
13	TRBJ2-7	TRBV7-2	CASSSVLAGHLYF
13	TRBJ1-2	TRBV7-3	CASSVTGDNGYTF
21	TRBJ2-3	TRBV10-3	CAISEPGRDRLGYTRSDTQYF
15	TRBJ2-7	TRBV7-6	CASSLGGQGTYEQYF
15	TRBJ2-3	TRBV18	CASSPLGAATDTQYF
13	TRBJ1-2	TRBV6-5	CASSPTGFYGYTF
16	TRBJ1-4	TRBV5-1	CASSTGQGAANEKLFF
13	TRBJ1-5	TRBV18	CASSPKGDQPQHF
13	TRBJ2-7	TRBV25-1	CASAGTGTYEQYF
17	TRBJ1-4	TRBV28	CASSLFPSAGGNEKLFF
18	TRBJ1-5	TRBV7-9	CASSLARGRLFGNQPQHF
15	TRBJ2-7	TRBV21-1	CASSKGTGLSYEQYF
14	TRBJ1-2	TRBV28	CASSSAWSDYGYTF
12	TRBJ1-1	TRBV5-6	CASSQGYTEAFF
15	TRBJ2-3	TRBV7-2	CASSLVPGGADTQYF
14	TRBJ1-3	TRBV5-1	CASSASGQGNTIYF
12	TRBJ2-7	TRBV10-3	CAIRGTSDEQYF
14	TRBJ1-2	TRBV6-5	CASSPTGADYGYTF
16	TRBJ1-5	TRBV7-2	CASSSVLGRGGQPQHF
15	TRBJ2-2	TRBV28	CASSSAGGRGGELFF
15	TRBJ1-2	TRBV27	CASSSEMTGTYGYTF
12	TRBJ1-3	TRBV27	CASSLSGGPIYF
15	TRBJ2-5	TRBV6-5	CASSYSMVAARVLYF
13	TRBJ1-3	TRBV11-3	CASSSGLGNTIYF
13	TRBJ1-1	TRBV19	CASSIGRDTEAFF
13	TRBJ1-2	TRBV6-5	CATHGTGGGGYTF
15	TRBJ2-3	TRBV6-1	CASRPTVTYTDTQYF
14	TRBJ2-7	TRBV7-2	CASSSRGGQYEQYF
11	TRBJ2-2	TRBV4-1	CASSRAGELFF
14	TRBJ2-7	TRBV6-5	CASSEGQGAYEQYF
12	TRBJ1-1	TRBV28	CASTHRGDRSFF
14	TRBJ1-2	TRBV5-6	CASSLVGQNYGYTF
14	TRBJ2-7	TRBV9	CASSPTLALGEQYF
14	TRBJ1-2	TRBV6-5	CASSYEGGSTGYTF
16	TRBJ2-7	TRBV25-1	CASSDSSGGGLYEQYF
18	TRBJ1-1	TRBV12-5	CASGLVGTGRLRNTEAFF
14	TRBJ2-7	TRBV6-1	CASSETGQGYEQYF
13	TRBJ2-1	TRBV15	CATSRGTYNEQFF
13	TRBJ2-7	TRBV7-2	CASSSNRGLEQYF
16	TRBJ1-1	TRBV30	CAWSVLIRGRGTEAFF
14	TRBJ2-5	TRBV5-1	CASSLVGTQESQYF
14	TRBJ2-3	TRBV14	CASSQEMATDTQYF
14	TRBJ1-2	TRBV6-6	CASSLAGQAYGYTF
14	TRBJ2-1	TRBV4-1	CASSHLGGDNEQFF
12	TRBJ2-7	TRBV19	CASEDRNYEQYF
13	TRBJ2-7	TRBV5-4	CASRTSSSYEQYF
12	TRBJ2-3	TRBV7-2	CASSRSGDTQYF